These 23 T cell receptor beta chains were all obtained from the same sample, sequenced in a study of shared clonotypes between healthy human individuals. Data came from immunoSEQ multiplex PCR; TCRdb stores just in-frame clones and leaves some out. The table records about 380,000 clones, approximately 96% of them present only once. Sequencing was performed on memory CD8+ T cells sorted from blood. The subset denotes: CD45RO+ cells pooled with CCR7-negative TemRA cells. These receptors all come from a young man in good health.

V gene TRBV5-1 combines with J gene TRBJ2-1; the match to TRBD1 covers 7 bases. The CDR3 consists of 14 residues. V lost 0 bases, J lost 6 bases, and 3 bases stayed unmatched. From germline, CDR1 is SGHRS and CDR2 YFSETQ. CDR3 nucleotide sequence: TGCGCCAGCAGCTTGGAGAGGACAGGCAATGAGCAGTTCTTC. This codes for CASSLERTGNEQFF. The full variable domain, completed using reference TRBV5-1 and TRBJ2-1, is KAGVTQTPRYLIKTRGQQVTLSCSPISGHRSVSWYQQTPGQGLQFLFEYFSETQRNKGNFPGRFSGRQFSNSRSEMNVSTLELGDSALYLCASSLERTGNEQFFGPGTRLTVL.

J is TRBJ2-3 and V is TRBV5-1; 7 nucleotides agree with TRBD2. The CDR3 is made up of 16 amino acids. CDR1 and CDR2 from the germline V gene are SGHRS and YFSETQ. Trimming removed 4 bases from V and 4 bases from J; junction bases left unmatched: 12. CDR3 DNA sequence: TGCGCCAGCAGCATCACACCCCCGGGAGGTCCAGATACGCAGTATTTT. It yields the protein CASSITPPGGPDTQYF.

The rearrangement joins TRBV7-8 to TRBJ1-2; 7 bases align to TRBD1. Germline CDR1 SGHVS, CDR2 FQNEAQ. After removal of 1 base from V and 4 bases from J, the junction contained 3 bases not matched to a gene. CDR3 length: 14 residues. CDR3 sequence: CASSLEGAPYGYTF. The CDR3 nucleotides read TGTGCCAGCAGCTTAGAGGGGGCCCCCTATGGCTACACCTTC.

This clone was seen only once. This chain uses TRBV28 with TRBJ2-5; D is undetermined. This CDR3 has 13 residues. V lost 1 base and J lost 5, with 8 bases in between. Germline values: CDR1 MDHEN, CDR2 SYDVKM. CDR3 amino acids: CASSLSLWETQYF. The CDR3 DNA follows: TGTGCCAGCAGTTTATCCCTCTGGGAGACCCAGTACTTC.

The CDR3 DNA reads as TGTGCCAGCACCGATGTGGCGTATTATAGCAATCAGCCCCAGCATTTT. Protein sequence: CASTDVAYYSNQPQHF. The chain links TRBV2 to TRBJ1-5, with D hard to call. V was cut by 7 bases and J by 0 bases, with 16 bases left in between. Germline V gene data show CDR1 as SNHLY and CDR2 as FYNNEI. The length of the CDR3 is 16 residues. Supplemented by reference TRBV2 and TRBJ1-5, the full variable domain reads EPEVTQTPSHQVTQMGQEVILRCVPISNHLYFYWYRQILGQKVEFLVSFYNNEISEKSEIFDDQFSVERPDGSNFTLKIRSTKLEDSAMYFCASTDVAYYSNQPQHFGDGTRLSIL.

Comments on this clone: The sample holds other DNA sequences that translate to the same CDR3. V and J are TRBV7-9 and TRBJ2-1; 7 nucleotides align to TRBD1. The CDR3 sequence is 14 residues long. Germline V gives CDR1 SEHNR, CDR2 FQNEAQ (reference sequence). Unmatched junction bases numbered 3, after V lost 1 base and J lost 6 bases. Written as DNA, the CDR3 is TGTGCCAGCAGCTTAGGACAGGGCGGCAATGAGCAGTTCTTC. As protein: CASSLGQGGNEQFF.

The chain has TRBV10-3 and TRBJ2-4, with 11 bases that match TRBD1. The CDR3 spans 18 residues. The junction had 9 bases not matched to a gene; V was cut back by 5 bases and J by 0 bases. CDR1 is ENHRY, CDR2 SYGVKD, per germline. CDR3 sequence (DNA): TGTGCCATCAGTAAAAGGACAGGGGGCACGTTAGCCAAAAACATTCAGTACTTC. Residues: CAISKRTGGTLAKNIQYF.

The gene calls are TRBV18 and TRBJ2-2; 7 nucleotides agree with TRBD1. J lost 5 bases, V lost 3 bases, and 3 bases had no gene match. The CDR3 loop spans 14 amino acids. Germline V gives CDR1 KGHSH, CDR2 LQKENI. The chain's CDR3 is CASSPDRETGELFF. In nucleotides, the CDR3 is TGTGCCAGCTCACCCGACAGGGAAACCGGGGAGCTGTTTTTT.

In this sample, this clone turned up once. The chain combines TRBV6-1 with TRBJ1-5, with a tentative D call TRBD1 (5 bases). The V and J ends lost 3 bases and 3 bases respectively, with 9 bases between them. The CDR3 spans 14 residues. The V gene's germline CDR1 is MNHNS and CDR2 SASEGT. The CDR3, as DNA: TGTGCCAGCAGTGACACCGGACACAATCAGCCCCAGCATTTT. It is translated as CASSDTGHNQPQHF.

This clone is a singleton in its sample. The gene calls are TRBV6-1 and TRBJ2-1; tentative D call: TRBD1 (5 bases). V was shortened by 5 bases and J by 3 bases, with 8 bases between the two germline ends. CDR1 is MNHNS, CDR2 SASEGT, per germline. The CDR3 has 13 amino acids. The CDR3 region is CASSRDSYNEQFF. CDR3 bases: TGTGCCAGCAGTAGAGACAGCTACAATGAGCAGTTCTTC.

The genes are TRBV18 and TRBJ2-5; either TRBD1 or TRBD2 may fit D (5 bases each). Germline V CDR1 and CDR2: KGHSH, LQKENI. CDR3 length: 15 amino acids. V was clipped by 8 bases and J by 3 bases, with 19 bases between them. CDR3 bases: TGTGCCAGCACAGGTCCGGGGAAGGAGGAAGAGACCCAGTACTTC. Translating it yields CASTGPGKEEETQYF.

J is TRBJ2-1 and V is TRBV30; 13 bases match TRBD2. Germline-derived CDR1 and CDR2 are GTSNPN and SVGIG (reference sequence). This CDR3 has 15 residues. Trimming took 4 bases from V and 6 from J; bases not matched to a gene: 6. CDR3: CAWTETSGRVNEQFF. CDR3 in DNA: TGTGCCTGGACTGAAACTAGCGGGAGGGTCAATGAGCAGTTCTTC.

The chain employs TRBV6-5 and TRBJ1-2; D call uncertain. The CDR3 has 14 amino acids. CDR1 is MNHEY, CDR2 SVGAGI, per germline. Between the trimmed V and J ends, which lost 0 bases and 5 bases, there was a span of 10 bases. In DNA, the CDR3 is TGTGCCAGCAGTTACTCGACCCGACGGTATGGCTACACCTTC. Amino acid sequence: CASSYSTRRYGYTF.

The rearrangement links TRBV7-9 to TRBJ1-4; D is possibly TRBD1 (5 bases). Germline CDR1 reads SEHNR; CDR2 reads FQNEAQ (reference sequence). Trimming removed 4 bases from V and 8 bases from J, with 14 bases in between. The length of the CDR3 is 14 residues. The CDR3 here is CASSSTQGQEKLFF. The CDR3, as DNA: TGTGCCAGCAGCTCCACCCAGGGCCAAGAAAAACTGTTTTTT.

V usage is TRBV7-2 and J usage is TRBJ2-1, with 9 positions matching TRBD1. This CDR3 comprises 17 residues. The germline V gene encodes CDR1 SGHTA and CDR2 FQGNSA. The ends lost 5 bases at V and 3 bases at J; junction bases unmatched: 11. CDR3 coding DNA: TGTGCCAGCAGCCAGGGTCCTGGGACAGGGAGCTACAATGAGCAGTTCTTC. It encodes CASSQGPGTGSYNEQFF.

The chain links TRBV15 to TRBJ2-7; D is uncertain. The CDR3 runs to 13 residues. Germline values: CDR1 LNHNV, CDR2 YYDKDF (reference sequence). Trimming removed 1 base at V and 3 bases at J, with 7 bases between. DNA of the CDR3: TGTGCCACCAGCAGAGGAAGGCTCTACGAGCAGTACTTC. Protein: CATSRGRLYEQYF.

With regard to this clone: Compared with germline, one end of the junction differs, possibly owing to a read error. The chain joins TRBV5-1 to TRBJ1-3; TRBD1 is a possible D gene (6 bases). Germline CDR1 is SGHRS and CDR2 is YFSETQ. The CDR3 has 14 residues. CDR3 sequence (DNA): TGCGCCGGCAGCTTTAGGGGGTTTGGAAACGCCATATATTTT. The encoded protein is CAGSFRGFGNAIYF.

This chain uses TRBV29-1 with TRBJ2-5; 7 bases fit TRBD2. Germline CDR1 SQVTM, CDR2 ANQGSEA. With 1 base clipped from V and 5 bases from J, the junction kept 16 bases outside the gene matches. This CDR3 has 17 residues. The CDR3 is CSVEAVFPTGGLETQYF. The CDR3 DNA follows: TGCAGCGTTGAAGCAGTATTTCCCACGGGAGGTTTGGAGACCCAGTACTTC.

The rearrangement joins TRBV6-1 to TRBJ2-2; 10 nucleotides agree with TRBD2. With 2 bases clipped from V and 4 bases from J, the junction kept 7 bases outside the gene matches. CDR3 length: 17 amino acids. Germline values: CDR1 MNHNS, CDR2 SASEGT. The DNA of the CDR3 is TGTGCCAGCAGTGAACACGGTAGCGGGAGGAGCACCGGGGAGCTGTTTTTT. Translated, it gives CASSEHGSGRSTGELFF.

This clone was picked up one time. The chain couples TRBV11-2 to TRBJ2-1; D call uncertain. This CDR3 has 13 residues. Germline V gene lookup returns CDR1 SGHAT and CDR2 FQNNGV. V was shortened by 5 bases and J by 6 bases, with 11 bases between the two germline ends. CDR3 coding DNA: TGTGCCAGCAGCCCAATCTTTAGCAATGAGCAGTTCTTC. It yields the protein CASSPIFSNEQFF.

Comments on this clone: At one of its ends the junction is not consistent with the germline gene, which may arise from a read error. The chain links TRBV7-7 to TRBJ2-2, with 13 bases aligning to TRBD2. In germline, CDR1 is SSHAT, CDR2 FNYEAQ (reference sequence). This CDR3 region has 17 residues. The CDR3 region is CASSSGLAGVGTGELFF. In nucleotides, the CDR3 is TGTGCTAGCAGCTCCGGACTAGCGGGAGTGGGAACCGGGGAGCTGTTTTTT.

CDR3 DNA: TGTGCCTCAAAAGACGGGTTCATGAACACTGAAGCTTTCTTT. Translated, it gives CASKDGFMNTEAFF. The chain links TRBV19 to TRBJ1-1, with no clear D. Germline V lookup: CDR1 LNHDA, CDR2 SQIVND (reference sequence). This CDR3 region has 14 residues. V was shortened by 11 bases and J by 0 bases, with 16 bases between the two germline ends. Looking up the rest from reference TRBV19 and TRBJ1-1 gives the full variable domain: DGGITQSPKYLFRKEGQNVTLSCEQNLNHDAMYWYRQDPGQGLRLIYYSQIVNDFQKGDIAEGYSVSREKKESFPLTVTSAQKNPTAFYLCASKDGFMNTEAFFGQGTRLTVV.

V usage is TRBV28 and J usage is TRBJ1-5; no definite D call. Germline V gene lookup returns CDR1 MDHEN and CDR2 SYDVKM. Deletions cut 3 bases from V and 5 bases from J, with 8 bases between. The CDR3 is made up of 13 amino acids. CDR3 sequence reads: CASSFMTHQPQHF. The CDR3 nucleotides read TGTGCCAGCAGTTTTATGACCCATCAGCCCCAGCATTTT.